These T cell receptor beta chains were read from a single sample in a study of siplizumab effects on memory and regulatory T cells. Clones were sequenced by immunoSEQ multiplex PCR, and TCRdb holds only the in-frame ones, with some missing. The sample has nearly 95,000 clones, approximately 95% seen once; the top ten hold roughly 0.3%. The sequenced sample consisted of non-Treg CD4+ T cells sorted from blood. The receptors were gathered from a human donor in good health. Each CDR3 is given with its conserved first and last residue. D genes are given only for firm matches. Size tells how often a clone was seen (once, few, many) or the class of an expanded clone, and some rows leave it out.

v_gene	abundance	d_gene	j_gene	CDR3nt	CDR3aa
TRBV9	once	TRBD1	TRBJ1-1	TGTGCCAGCAGCGTAACTCAGGGGGTTCCTGAAGCTTTCTTT	CASSVTQGVPEAFF
TRBV21-1	NA	NA	TRBJ2-1	TGTGCCAGCAGCAAATGGGGTTACAATGAGCAGTTCTTC	CASSKWGYNEQFF
TRBV6-5	NA	TRBD1	TRBJ1-3	TGTGCCAGCAGTCAGGGGGGGCCTACTGGAAACACCATATATTTT	CASSQGGPTGNTIYF
TRBV7-9	NA	NA	TRBJ2-7	TGTGCCAGCAGCTTAGGCAGGGGAGCCGCCGAGCAGTACTTC	CASSLGRGAAEQYF
TRBV5-1	NA	TRBD2	TRBJ2-7	TGCGCCAGCAGCTTCGGATCGGGAGGGGAGCAGTACTTC	CASSFGSGGEQYF
TRBV5-6	NA	NA	TRBJ2-1	TGTGCCAGCAGCACCGACTTGGGGGGCCACAATGAGCAGTTCTTC	CASSTDLGGHNEQFF
TRBV5-1	NA	TRBD2	TRBJ2-7	TGCGCCAGCAGCTTGCCTAGCGGGGGATACTCCTACGAGCAGTACTTC	CASSLPSGGYSYEQYF
TRBV2	NA	NA	TRBJ1-2	TGTGCCAGCAGTACTCTACAGGGCTATGGCTACACCTTC	CASSTLQGYGYTF
TRBV4-2	NA	TRBD2	TRBJ2-3	TGTGCCAGCCGCCGGGGGGACTCCGGCCGCCGGGGGGATACGCAGTATTTT	CASRRGDSGRRGDTQYF
TRBV6-5	NA	NA	TRBJ1-1	TGTGCCAGCAACCAGGGCGCTGAAGCTTTCTTT	CASNQGAEAFF
TRBV27	NA	TRBD1	TRBJ2-7	TGTGCCAGCACCGTCCTGGGGGGACAGGGGACCTACGAGCAGTACTTC	CASTVLGGQGTYEQYF
TRBV7-3	NA	NA	TRBJ2-1	TGTGCCAGCAGCGCCACTTCGACTAGTCCGAATGAGCAGTTCTTC	CASSATSTSPNEQFF
TRBV27	NA	NA	TRBJ2-3	TGTGCCAGCTGGGGACTTGCAGATACGCAGTATTTT	CASWGLADTQYF
TRBV5-1	NA	TRBD2	TRBJ2-3	TGCGCCAGCAGCCCGGGGGGTCACACAGATACGCAGTATTTT	CASSPGGHTDTQYF
TRBV10-3	NA	NA	TRBJ1-1	TGTGCCACCCTCGGGGAAAACACTGAAGCTTTCTTT	CATLGENTEAFF
TRBV30	NA	TRBD2	TRBJ2-2	TGTGCCTGGAGCCGAGGGACTAGCGGAGTCACCGGGGAGCTGTTTTTT	CAWSRGTSGVTGELFF
TRBV21-1	NA	NA	TRBJ2-7	TGTGCCAGCAGCAAAGCGACCAACTACGAGCAGTACTTC	CASSKATNYEQYF
TRBV5-1	NA	TRBD1	TRBJ2-6	TGCGCCAGCAGCTTAGGGACAGGAGCCAACGTCCTGACTTTC	CASSLGTGANVLTF
TRBV6-6	NA	NA	TRBJ2-5	TGTGCCACCGTCAGGGACCAAGAGACCCAGTACTTC	CATVRDQETQYF
TRBV29-1	NA	NA	TRBJ2-3	TGCAGCGTTGTTTCAGGGGTAGATACGCAGTATTTT	CSVVSGVDTQYF
TRBV4-1	once	NA	TRBJ1-2	TGCGCCAGCAGCCAAGAAGTCGGGACTAACTATGGCTACACCTTC	CASSQEVGTNYGYTF
TRBV5-1	NA	TRBD2	TRBJ2-1	TGCGCCAGCAGCTTGAGGGAGGGCTCCTACAATGAGCAGTTCTTC	CASSLREGSYNEQFF
TRBV25-1	NA	NA	TRBJ1-3	TGTGCCAGCAGTCCTCCGAGAGGCGCTGGAAACACCATATATTTT	CASSPPRGAGNTIYF
TRBV6-5	NA	NA	TRBJ2-5	TGTGCCAGCAGTTACTCAGGGGCCCAAGAGACCCAGTACTTC	CASSYSGAQETQYF
TRBV5-1	NA	NA	TRBJ1-1	TGCGCCAGCAGCTCGGGGTGGGTGGGGCACACTGAAGCTTTCTTT	CASSSGWVGHTEAFF
TRBV6-5	NA	NA	TRBJ2-7	TGTGCCAGCGCCTCGAGGGGCGCCTCCTACGAGCAGTACTTC	CASASRGASYEQYF
TRBV7-3	NA	TRBD2	TRBJ2-1	TGTGCCAGCAGCCAAACTAGCGGGAGAGACAATGAGCAGTTCTTC	CASSQTSGRDNEQFF
TRBV9	NA	NA	TRBJ2-7	TGTGCCAGCAGCCCCTCTCTTGGGGTCTACGAGCAGTACTTC	CASSPSLGVYEQYF
TRBV4-1	NA	NA	TRBJ2-2	TGCGCCAGCAGCCAAGCAGGGTCGACCGGGGAGCTGTTTTTT	CASSQAGSTGELFF
TRBV7-3	NA	TRBD2	TRBJ2-1	TGTGCCAGCAGCACCCCCGGGGGGTCCAATGAGCAGTTCTTC	CASSTPGGSNEQFF
TRBV19	NA	NA	TRBJ1-2	TGTGCCAGTTCCCCGGGACACCTACCTCACTATGGCTACACCTTC	CASSPGHLPHYGYTF
TRBV7-9	NA	NA	TRBJ1-4	TGTGCCAGCAACCCCGCGGGTGCCGAAAAACTGTTTTTT	CASNPAGAEKLFF
TRBV27	NA	TRBD1	TRBJ1-2	TGTGCCAGCAGTTCAGGGGGCAACTATGGCTACACCTTC	CASSSGGNYGYTF
TRBV2	NA	NA	TRBJ1-4	TGTGCCAGCAGTGTTGGGGTGGAAAAACTGTTTTTT	CASSVGVEKLFF
TRBV19	NA	TRBD1	TRBJ1-2	TGTGCCAGTAGTATAACGGGACAGGAAAGGAACTATGGCTACACCTTC	CASSITGQERNYGYTF
TRBV4-1	NA	NA	TRBJ1-5	TGCGCCAGCAGCCATGAACGCGGACTCTGGGGAGCTCAGCCCCAGCATTTT	CASSHERGLWGAQPQHF
TRBV6-6	NA	TRBD1	TRBJ1-5	TGTGCCAGCAGGGGCCCGGGACAGGGGGCCCATCAGCCCCAGCATTTT	CASRGPGQGAHQPQHF
TRBV6-5	NA	TRBD1	TRBJ1-2	TGTGCCAGCAGATTTCGGACAGGATTATTAGGAGGCTACACCTTC	CASRFRTGLLGGYTF
TRBV6-5	NA	TRBD1	TRBJ1-2	TGTGCCAGCAGTTACACTGGGGACAGCGTCTATGGCTACACCTTC	CASSYTGDSVYGYTF
TRBV7-6	NA	NA	TRBJ1-4	TGTGCCAGCAGCTCCGTTACCGCAGGGCGCGGGGCAAAACTGTTTTTT	CASSSVTAGRGAKLFF
TRBV30	NA	NA	TRBJ2-7	TGTGCCTGGAGTCTAGACACCTACGAGCAGTACTTC	CAWSLDTYEQYF
TRBV27	NA	NA	TRBJ2-1	TGTGCCAGCAGTCTGATGCCGGGGGCCCATGAGCAGTTCTTC	CASSLMPGAHEQFF
TRBV6-5	NA	NA	TRBJ1-1	TGTGCCAGCAGTTACGAACAGTTGAACACTGAAGCTTTCTTT	CASSYEQLNTEAFF
TRBV5-4	NA	TRBD1	TRBJ2-1	TGTGCCAGCAGCTCGCTCCGGGACAGGGACAATGAGCAGTTCTTC	CASSSLRDRDNEQFF
TRBV9	NA	NA	TRBJ2-7	TGTGCCAGCAGCGTAACCGCAGGGCACACCTACGAGCAGTACTTC	CASSVTAGHTYEQYF
TRBV4-1	NA	NA	TRBJ2-2	TGCGCCAGCAGCCAAGTCCTCCGGACGAACACCGGGGAGCTGTTTTTT	CASSQVLRTNTGELFF
TRBV6-1	NA	NA	TRBJ1-2	TGTGCCAGCAGTGTCGCGGTAAACTATGGCTACACCTTC	CASSVAVNYGYTF
TRBV5-1	NA	NA	TRBJ1-4	TGCGCCAGCAGCTTGTTGGGGGGCGTCGATGAAAAACTGTTTTTT	CASSLLGGVDEKLFF
TRBV10-2	NA	TRBD1	TRBJ1-6	TGCGCCAGCAGCCCGGGACAGGGCAGCTCCTATAATTCACCCCTCCACTTT	CASSPGQGSSYNSPLHF
TRBV7-2	NA	NA	TRBJ1-4	TGTGCCAGCAGCTCCCCTCGGGGCGGGGGGTGGCAGGTTTTT	CASSSPRGGGWQVF
TRBV30	NA	TRBD2	TRBJ2-2	TGTGCCTGGAGTGGACTAGCGGGAGGGGGCGGGGAGCTGTTTTTT	CAWSGLAGGGGELFF
TRBV6-1	NA	NA	TRBJ1-2	TGTGCCAGCAGTGACAGGGTCTATGGCTACACCTTC	CASSDRVYGYTF